A selection of T cell receptor beta chains follows, all from one sample in a study of blood T cell repertoires in COVID-19. The table came from immunoSEQ multiplex PCR; TCRdb's copy has only in-frame clones and leaves some out. The sample has approximately 84,000 clones; about 70% are singletons. Source material: peripheral blood. These receptor sequences come from a man in his fifties with active or convalescent COVID-19. CDR3s include the opening cysteine and the closing phenylalanine or tryptophan. The order of the fields is V gene, J gene, CDR3 length, clone size, CDR3 protein. A row's size may be missing; if present it is once, few, many or a size class.

>TRBV9|TRBJ1-1|14|-
CASSVDTLNTEAFF
>TRBV7-3|TRBJ2-1|14|-
CASSQSGGAGEQFF
>TRBV6-5|TRBJ1-6|16|few
CASSSRTGVFNSPLHF
>TRBV5-8|TRBJ2-7|13|-
CASRYRGGREQYF
>TRBV12-3/TRBV12-4|TRBJ2-1|13|-
CASRLAGARAQFF
>TRBV11-3|TRBJ2-2|15|-
CASSLSGTSAGELFF
>TRBV11-2|TRBJ2-5|17|-
CASSPPLLAGGEETQYF
>TRBV5-1|TRBJ2-7|15|-
CASSLGRGMVYEQYF
>TRBV4-1|TRBJ1-4|17|-
CASSQDRPRASNEKLFF
>TRBV4-3|TRBJ2-7|15|-
CASSQGPQGTYEQYF
>TRBV7-9|TRBJ1-2|16|-
CASSLVGQGAYYGYTF
>TRBV10-3|TRBJ2-2|13|-
CAISAGEAGELFF
>TRBV6-2/TRBV6-3|TRBJ2-7|13|-
CASSSGWTYEQYF
>TRBV10-3|TRBJ2-2|15|few
CAIRVAGPNTGELFF
>TRBV2|TRBJ1-4|15|-
CASSEQTTQGEKLFF
>TRBV3-1/TRBV3-2|TRBJ2-7|16|-
CASSQDNGFLSYEQYF
>TRBV5-1|TRBJ1-4|15|-
CASSLAGATNEKLFF
>TRBV6-9|TRBJ2-3|14|-
CASSSLRGADTQYF
>TRBV28|TRBJ1-3|16|few
CASSPLGGLSGNTIYF
>TRBV15|TRBJ1-1|15|-
CATSRDRGEGSEAFF
>TRBV5-4|TRBJ2-1|13|-
CASSLVSGNEQFF
>TRBV19|TRBJ2-3|17|few
CASSFLPTSGRSDTQYF
>TRBV19|TRBJ2-3|16|-
CASRPALVDRVRTQYF
>TRBV2|TRBJ1-2|15|-
CASTEPDRGAYGYTF
>TRBV5-1|TRBJ1-1|15|-
CASSLSPSADTEAFF
>TRBV19|TRBJ1-1|13|few
CASSSTGAPLAFF